A single sample is the source of the 15 T cell receptor beta chains below, sequenced in a study of blood T cell repertoires in COVID-19. Assay: immunoSEQ multiplex PCR; the TCRdb copy retains only in-frame clones and omits some. Of 250,000 to 350,000 clones listed, around 90% were seen once; the top ten hold about 1.7%. The sequenced sample consisted of PBMCs or T cells enriched from blood (not recorded which). The receptor set was obtained from a woman aged 18-29 years with acute COVID-19.

This rearrangement joins TRBV27 to TRBJ1-1; a possible D gene is TRBD1 (6 bases). Per the germline V gene, CDR1 is MNHEY and CDR2 is SMNVEV (reference sequence). CDR3 length equals 14 residues. V lost 3 bases to trimming and J lost 5 bases, with 13 bases between them. The CDR3: CASSFRGEGTEAFF. The CDR3 bases are TGTGCCAGCAGTTTCAGGGGCGAAGGAACTGAAGCTTTCTTT.

The V call is TRBV19, the J call TRBJ2-1; the match to TRBD2 covers 7 bases. This CDR3 comprises 13 residues. In germline, CDR1 is LNHDA, CDR2 SQIVND (reference sequence). J lost 6 bases, V lost 8 bases, and 7 bases had no gene match. The CDR3 is CASGEGLVNEQFF. In DNA, the CDR3 is TGTGCCAGTGGGGAGGGTCTCGTCAATGAGCAGTTCTTC.

A few counts support this clone. The J gene is TRBJ2-7, the V gene TRBV6-5, with TRBD2 matching 8 bases. There are 14 residues in the CDR3. Germline CDR1 reads MNHEY; CDR2 reads SVGAGI. The V gene end was trimmed by 10 bases and the J gene end by 1 base; junction bases not matched to a gene: 9. The CDR3 sequence is CAISRGGRSYEQYF. The CDR3 DNA sequence: TGTGCCATCTCACGGGGGGGAAGGTCCTACGAGCAGTACTTC.

The chain couples TRBV10-3 to TRBJ1-1; D gene unclear. Germline-derived CDR1 and CDR2 are ENHRY and SYGVKD. The length of the CDR3 is 11 residues. V was clipped by 8 bases and J by 5 bases, with 9 bases between them. CDR3 in amino acids: CAIADGTEAFF. CDR3 coding DNA: TGTGCCATCGCAGACGGGACTGAAGCTTTCTTT.

The CDR3: CASSPHGILGTSGIYNEQFF. CDR3 nucleotides: TGTGCCAGCAGTCCCCACGGTATTCTAGGGACTAGCGGGATATACAATGAGCAGTTCTTC. The V call is TRBV6-6, the J call TRBJ2-1, with 13 bases aligning to TRBD2. Trimming took 5 bases from V and 4 from J; bases not matched to a gene: 17. The germline gives CDR1 MNHNY, CDR2 SVGAGI (reference sequence). There are 20 residues in the CDR3.

The J gene is TRBJ2-3, the V gene TRBV2; 11 nucleotides align to TRBD1. The J segment lost 4 bases and the V segment lost 5 bases, leaving 2 bases of the junction unmatched. The CDR3 is made up of 14 amino acids. Germline V gene lookup returns CDR1 SNHLY and CDR2 FYNNEI. The DNA for the CDR3 is TGTGCCAGCAGTAAGGGACAGGGGGCAGATACGCAGTATTTT. Its protein product is CASSKGQGADTQYF.

DNA of the CDR3: TGTGCCAGCAGCCAAGAAGCCCCCAAGACTAGCGGGTTCGACACAGATACGCAGTATTTT. This codes for CASSQEAPKTSGFDTDTQYF. This rearrangement joins TRBV4-2 to TRBJ2-3; 10 nucleotides match TRBD2. The germline gives CDR1 LGHNA, CDR2 YNFKEQ. V trimming: 0 bases; J trimming: 2 bases; junction bases outside the gene matches: 14. The CDR3 is 20 amino acids.

V usage is TRBV27 and J usage is TRBJ1-5, with D perhaps matching TRBD1 (6 bases). CDR1 and CDR2 (germline): MNHEY, SMNVEV (reference sequence). There are 15 residues in the CDR3. Trimming took off 5 bases at V and 2 bases at J, with 13 bases between the two ends. This CDR3 is CASSGRGLGNQPQHF. CDR3 nucleotide sequence: TGTGCCAGCAGTGGCAGGGGCCTTGGCAATCAGCCCCAGCATTTT.

The gene calls are TRBV7-2 and TRBJ1-1; D ambiguous. The germline gives CDR1 SGHTA, CDR2 FQGNSA. The CDR3 length is 15 residues. V lost 2 bases and J lost 0, with 10 bases in between. The CDR3 protein is CASSLWEGMNTEAFF. CDR3 in DNA: TGTGCCAGCAGCTTATGGGAGGGAATGAACACTGAAGCTTTCTTT.

The gene calls are TRBV5-1 and TRBJ2-1, with TRBD2 identical over 7 bases. V gave up 4 bases and J gave up 2 bases; unmatched junction bases: 6. The CDR3 length is 15 residues. Germline V gene data show CDR1 as SGHRS and CDR2 as YFSETQ. CDR3 region: CASSPALAAYNEQFF. The CDR3 coding sequence is TGCGCCAGCAGCCCGGCCCTAGCGGCCTACAATGAGCAGTTCTTC.

The V gene is TRBV5-5, the J gene TRBJ1-3; 8 bases line up with TRBD1. With 6 bases clipped from V and 0 bases from J, the junction kept 2 bases outside the gene matches. Germline V gene data show CDR1 as SGHKS and CDR2 as YYEKEE (reference sequence). This CDR3 has 14 residues. The CDR3 loop reads CASNRGDSGNTIYF. CDR3 sequence (DNA): TGTGCCAGCAACAGGGGGGACTCTGGAAACACCATATATTTT.

This clone was found once. V usage is TRBV6-5 and J usage is TRBJ2-3, with D hard to call. V lost 0 bases and J lost 0, with 10 bases in between. Germline V gene lookup returns CDR1 MNHEY and CDR2 SVGAGI. The CDR3 runs 16 residues. This chain's CDR3 is CASSYSWASSTDTQYF. CDR3 DNA: TGTGCCAGCAGTTACTCGTGGGCTTCTAGCACAGATACGCAGTATTTT.

The V gene is TRBV25-1, the J gene TRBJ2-2, with a possible D match to TRBD1 (6 bases). Germline CDR1 and CDR2: MGHDK and SYGVNS. V dropped 9 bases and J dropped 1 base, with 9 bases sitting between them. The CDR3 sequence is 13 residues long. The CDR3 DNA reads TGTGCCAGTAGGGGACAGAACACCGGGGAGCTGTTTTTT. This sequence encodes CASRGQNTGELFF.

This chain connects TRBV24-1 to TRBJ2-2, with 16 bases fitting TRBD2. CDR1 and CDR2 (germline): KGHDR, SFDVKD. The CDR3 is 19 amino acids. After removal of 4 bases from V and 7 bases from J, the junction contained 11 bases not matched to a gene. The CDR3 region is CATSDRGLAGGPSHGELFF. The DNA for the CDR3 is TGTGCCACCAGTGACCGGGGACTAGCGGGAGGGCCAAGTCACGGGGAGCTGTTTTTT.

The chain employs TRBV2 and TRBJ2-1; D might be TRBD2 (6 bases). Germline CDR1 is SNHLY and CDR2 is FYNNEI. The CDR3 loop spans 15 amino acids. V lost 6 bases and J lost 3, with 15 bases in between. The CDR3 region has the DNA TGTGCCAGCAGGGAGTTTAGCGGATACTACAATGAGCAGTTCTTC. Translation: CASREFSGYYNEQFF. Full variable domain (rest looked up from reference TRBV2 and TRBJ2-1): EPEVTQTPSHQVTQMGQEVILRCVPISNHLYFYWYRQILGQKVEFLVSFYNNEISEKSEIFDDQFSVERPDGSNFTLKIRSTKLEDSAMYFCASREFSGYYNEQFFGPGTRLTVL.